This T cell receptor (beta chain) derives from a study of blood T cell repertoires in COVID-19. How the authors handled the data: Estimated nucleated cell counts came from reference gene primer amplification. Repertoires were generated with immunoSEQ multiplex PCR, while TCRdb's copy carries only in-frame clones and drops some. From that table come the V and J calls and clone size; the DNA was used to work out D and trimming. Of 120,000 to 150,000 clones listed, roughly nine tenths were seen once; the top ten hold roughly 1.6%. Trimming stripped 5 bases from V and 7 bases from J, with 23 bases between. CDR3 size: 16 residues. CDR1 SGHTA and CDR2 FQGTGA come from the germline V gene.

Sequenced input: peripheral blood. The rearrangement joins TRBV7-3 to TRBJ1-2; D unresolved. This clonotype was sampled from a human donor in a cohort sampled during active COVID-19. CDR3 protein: CASSPHRGSDSAGYTF. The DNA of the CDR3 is TGTGCCAGCAGCCCCCATCGCGGGTCAGACTCCGCTGGCTACACCTTC.